Listed here are 8 T cell receptor beta chains from one sample, sequenced in a study of blood T cell repertoires in COVID-19. This table comes from immunoSEQ multiplex PCR, and its TCRdb copy is limited to in-frame clones, with some not included. This sample has about 260,000 clones, with 85% to 90% found just once. Sequenced: PBMCs or T cells enriched from blood (not recorded which). These receptors came from a young woman who had recovered from COVID-19.

This rearrangement joins TRBV3-1 (or the pseudogene TRBV3-2) to TRBJ1-2, with TRBD1 matching over 7 bases. The V segment lost 3 bases and the J segment 12 bases; nucleotides outside the gene matches: 10. The length of the CDR3 is 13 residues. Germline V gives CDR1 LGHDT, CDR2 YNNKEL (reference sequence). The chain's CDR3 is CASSHRDSLGNTF. The CDR3 DNA reads TGTGCCAGCAGCCACAGGGACAGTTTAGGCAACACCTTC.

The chain links TRBV4-1 to TRBJ2-7, with TRBD1 matching 8 bases. J gave up 6 bases and V 3 bases, and 7 bases lay outside the gene matches. Germline lookup yields CDR1 MGHRA and CDR2 YSYEKL. The CDR3 runs to 14 residues. CDR3 sequence: CASSQPRTGREQYF. The CDR3 DNA reads TGCGCCAGCAGCCAGCCCAGGACAGGGCGCGAGCAGTACTTC.

The chain links TRBV3-1 (or the pseudogene TRBV3-2) to TRBJ1-2, with 7 bases lining up with TRBD1. The germline V gene encodes CDR1 LGHDT and CDR2 YNNKEL (reference sequence). The CDR3 consists of 12 residues. The trim removed 4 bases at V and 8 bases at J, leaving 4 bases unmatched. CDR3 coding DNA: TGTGCCAGCAGCCTAGTGACAGGGGGCTACACCTTC. Protein product: CASSLVTGGYTF.

For the CDR3, the DNA is TGTGCCAGTAGTATGAGCGGACTTGGCTACACCTTC. Its protein product is CASSMSGLGYTF. The rearrangement links TRBV19 to TRBJ1-2; D ambiguous. The CDR3 loop spans 12 amino acids. CDR1 is LNHDA and CDR2 is SQIVND in the germline V gene (reference sequence). Trimming pared 3 bases from V and 7 bases from J, leaving 9 bases between.

The J gene is TRBJ1-5, the V gene TRBV5-6; 8 bases fit TRBD1. J lost 0 bases, V lost 3 bases, and 5 bases had no gene match. The CDR3 covers 16 residues. Germline CDR1 reads SGHDT; CDR2 reads YYEEEE. This chain's CDR3 is CASSSTGEGSNQPQHF. In nucleotides, the CDR3 is TGTGCCAGCAGCTCGACAGGGGAGGGTAGCAATCAGCCCCAGCATTTT.

This chain connects TRBV4-1 to TRBJ2-1; D perhaps matches TRBD1 (5 bases). Trimming removed 0 bases at V and 2 bases at J, with 11 bases between. Germline CDR1 is MGHRA and CDR2 is YSYEKL. The CDR3 spans 16 residues. The CDR3 loop reads CASSQDGSGTYNEQFF. The CDR3 DNA sequence: TGCGCCAGCAGCCAAGATGGGTCAGGGACCTACAATGAGCAGTTCTTC.

The chain is built from TRBV5-4 and TRBJ2-3; D is perhaps TRBD1 (5 bases). Per the germline V gene, CDR1 is SGHNT and CDR2 is YYREEE (reference sequence). CDR3 length: 16 amino acids. V shed 0 bases and J shed 1 base, with 12 bases lying between them. The CDR3 region is CASSLAQGPRTDTQYF. CDR3 DNA sequence: TGTGCCAGCAGCTTGGCGCAGGGTCCCCGCACAGATACGCAGTATTTT.

V gene TRBV2 combines with J gene TRBJ2-7; weak D call: TRBD1 (6 bases). Trimming shortened V by 1 base and J by 3 bases, and 13 bases separated the two germline ends. Germline loops: CDR1 SNHLY, CDR2 FYNNEI. CDR3 length equals 15 residues. CDR3 nucleotide sequence: TGTGCCAGCAGTGAAGTGGGGGCCGTTGACTACGAGCAGTACTTC. As protein: CASSEVGAVDYEQYF. Full variable domain (remainder filled in from reference TRBV2 and TRBJ2-7): EPEVTQTPSHQVTQMGQEVILRCVPISNHLYFYWYRQILGQKVEFLVSFYNNEISEKSEIFDDQFSVERPDGSNFTLKIRSTKLEDSAMYFCASSEVGAVDYEQYFGPGTRLTVT.